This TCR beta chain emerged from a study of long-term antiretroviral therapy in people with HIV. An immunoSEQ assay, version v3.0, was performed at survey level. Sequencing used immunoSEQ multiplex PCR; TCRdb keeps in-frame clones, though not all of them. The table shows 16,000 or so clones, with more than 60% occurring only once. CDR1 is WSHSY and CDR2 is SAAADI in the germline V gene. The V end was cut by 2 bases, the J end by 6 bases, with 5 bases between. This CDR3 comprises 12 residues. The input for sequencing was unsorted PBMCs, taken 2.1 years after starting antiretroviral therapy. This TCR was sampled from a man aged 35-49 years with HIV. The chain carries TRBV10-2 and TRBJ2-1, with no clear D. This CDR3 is CASSEAINEQFF. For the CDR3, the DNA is TGCGCCAGCAGTGAGGCCATCAATGAGCAGTTCTTC.